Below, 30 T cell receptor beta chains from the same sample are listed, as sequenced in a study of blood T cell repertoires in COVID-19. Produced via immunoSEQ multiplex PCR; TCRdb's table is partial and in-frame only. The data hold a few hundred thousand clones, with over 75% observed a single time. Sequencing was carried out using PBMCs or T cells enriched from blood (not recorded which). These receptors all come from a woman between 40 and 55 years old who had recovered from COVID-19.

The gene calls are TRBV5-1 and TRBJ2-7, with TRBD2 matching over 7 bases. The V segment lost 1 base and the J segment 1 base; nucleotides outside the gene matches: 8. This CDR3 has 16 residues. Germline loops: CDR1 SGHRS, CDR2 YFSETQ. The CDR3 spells CASSLRTRSVSYEQYF. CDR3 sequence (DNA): TGCGCCAGCAGCTTGCGGACTAGGTCAGTATCCTACGAGCAGTACTTC.

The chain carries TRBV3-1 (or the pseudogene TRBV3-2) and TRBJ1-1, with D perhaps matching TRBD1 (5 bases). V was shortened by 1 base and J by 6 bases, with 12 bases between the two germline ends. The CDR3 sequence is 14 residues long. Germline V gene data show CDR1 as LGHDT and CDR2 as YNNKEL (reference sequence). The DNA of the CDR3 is TGTGCCAGCAGCCAAGGAGGAGGGGCCCCTGAAGCTTTCTTT. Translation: CASSQGGGAPEAFF.

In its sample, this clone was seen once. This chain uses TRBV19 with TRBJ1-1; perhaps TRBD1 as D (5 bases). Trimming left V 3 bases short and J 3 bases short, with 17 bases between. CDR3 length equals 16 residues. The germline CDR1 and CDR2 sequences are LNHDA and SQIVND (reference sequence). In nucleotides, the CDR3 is TGTGCCAGTAGTATTCGAGGTTGGGGGGTAGACACTGAAGCTTTCTTT. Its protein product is CASSIRGWGVDTEAFF.

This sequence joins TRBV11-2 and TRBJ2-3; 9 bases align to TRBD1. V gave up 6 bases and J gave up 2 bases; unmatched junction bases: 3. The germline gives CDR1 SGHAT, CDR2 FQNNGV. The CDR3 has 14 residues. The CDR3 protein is CASRRTGDTDTQYF. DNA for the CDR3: TGTGCCAGCAGGAGGACAGGGGACACAGATACGCAGTATTTT.

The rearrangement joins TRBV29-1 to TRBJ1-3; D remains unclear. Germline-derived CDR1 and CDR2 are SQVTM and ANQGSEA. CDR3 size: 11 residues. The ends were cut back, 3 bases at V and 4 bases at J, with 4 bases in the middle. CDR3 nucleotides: TGCAGCGTTGATAGAGGAAACACCATATATTTT. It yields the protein CSVDRGNTIYF.

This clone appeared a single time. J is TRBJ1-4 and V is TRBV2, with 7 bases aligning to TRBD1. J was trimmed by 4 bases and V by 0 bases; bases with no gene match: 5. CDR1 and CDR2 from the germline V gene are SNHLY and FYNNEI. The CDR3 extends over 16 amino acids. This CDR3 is CASSEAEGTVNEKLFF. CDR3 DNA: TGTGCCAGCAGTGAAGCGGAAGGGACAGTTAATGAAAAACTGTTTTTT. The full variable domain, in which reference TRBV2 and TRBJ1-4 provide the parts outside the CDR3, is EPEVTQTPSHQVTQMGQEVILRCVPISNHLYFYWYRQILGQKVEFLVSFYNNEISEKSEIFDDQFSVERPDGSNFTLKIRSTKLEDSAMYFCASSEAEGTVNEKLFFGSGTQLSVL.

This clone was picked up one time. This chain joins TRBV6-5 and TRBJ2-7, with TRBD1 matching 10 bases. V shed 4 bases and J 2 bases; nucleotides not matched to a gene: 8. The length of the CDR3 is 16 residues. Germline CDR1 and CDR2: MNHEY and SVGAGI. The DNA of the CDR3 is TGTGCCAGCAGTTCGCCCGGGACAGGGGACCCCTACGAGCAGTACTTC. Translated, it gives CASSSPGTGDPYEQYF.

The CDR3 sequence is CASSLGAGQPQHF. DNA of the CDR3: TGTGCCAGCAGTTTAGGGGCCGGGCAGCCCCAGCATTTT. The chain couples TRBV6-5 to TRBJ1-5; maybe TRBD1 (5 bases). Trimming removed 4 bases at V and 7 bases at J, with 11 bases between. CDR1 and CDR2 (germline): MNHEY, SVGAGI. The CDR3 totals 13 residues.

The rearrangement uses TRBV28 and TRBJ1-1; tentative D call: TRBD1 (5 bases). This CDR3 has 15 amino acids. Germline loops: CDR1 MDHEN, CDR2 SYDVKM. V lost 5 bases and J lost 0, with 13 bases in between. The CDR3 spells CASSTPTEMNTEAFF. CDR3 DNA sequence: TGTGCCAGCAGTACACCGACAGAAATGAACACTGAAGCTTTCTTT.

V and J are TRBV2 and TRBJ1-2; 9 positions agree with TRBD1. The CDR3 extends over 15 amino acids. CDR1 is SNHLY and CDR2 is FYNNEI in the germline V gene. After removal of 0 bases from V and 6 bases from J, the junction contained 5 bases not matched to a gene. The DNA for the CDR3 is TGTGCCAGCAGTGAAGCGGGGACAGGGCGGCATGGCTACACCTTC. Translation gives CASSEAGTGRHGYTF.

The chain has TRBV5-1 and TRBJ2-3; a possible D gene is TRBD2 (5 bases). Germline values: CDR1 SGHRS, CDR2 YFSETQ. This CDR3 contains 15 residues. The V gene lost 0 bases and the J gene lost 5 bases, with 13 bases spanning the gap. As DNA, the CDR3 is TGCGCCAGCAGCTTGGGTTCGGTGGCGGGAGATACGCAGTATTTT. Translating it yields CASSLGSVAGDTQYF.

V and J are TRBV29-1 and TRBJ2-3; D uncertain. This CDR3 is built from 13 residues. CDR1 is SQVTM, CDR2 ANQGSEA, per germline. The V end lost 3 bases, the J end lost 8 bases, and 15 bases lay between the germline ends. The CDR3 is CSVEGYGAGTQYF. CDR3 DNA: TGCAGCGTTGAGGGTTATGGAGCCGGTACGCAGTATTTT.

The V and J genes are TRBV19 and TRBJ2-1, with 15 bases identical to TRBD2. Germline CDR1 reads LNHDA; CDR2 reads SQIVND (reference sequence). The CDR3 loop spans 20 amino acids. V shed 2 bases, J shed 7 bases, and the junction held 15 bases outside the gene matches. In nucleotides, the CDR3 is TGTGCCAGTAGTATATTCGTAGCTGGACTAGCGGGAGGGCCGGGGAATGAGCAGTTCTTC. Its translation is CASSIFVAGLAGGPGNEQFF.

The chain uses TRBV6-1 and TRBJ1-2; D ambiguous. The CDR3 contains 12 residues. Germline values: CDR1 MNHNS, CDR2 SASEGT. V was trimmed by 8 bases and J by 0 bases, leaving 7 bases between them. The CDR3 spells CASQAPNYGYTF. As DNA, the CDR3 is TGTGCCAGCCAAGCCCCTAACTATGGCTACACCTTC.

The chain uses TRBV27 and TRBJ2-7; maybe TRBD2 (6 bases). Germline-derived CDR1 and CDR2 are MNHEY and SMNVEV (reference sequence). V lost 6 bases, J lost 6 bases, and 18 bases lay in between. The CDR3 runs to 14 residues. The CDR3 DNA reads TGTGCCAGCAGGTACGGGGGAGAAGGAGGCGAGCAGTACTTC. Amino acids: CASRYGGEGGEQYF.

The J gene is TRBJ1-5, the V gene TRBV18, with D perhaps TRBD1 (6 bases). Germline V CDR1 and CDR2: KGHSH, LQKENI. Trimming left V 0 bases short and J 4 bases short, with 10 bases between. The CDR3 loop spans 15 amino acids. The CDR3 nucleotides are TGTGCCAGCTCACCACCCGACAGGTTTAATCAGCCCCAGCATTTT. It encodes CASSPPDRFNQPQHF. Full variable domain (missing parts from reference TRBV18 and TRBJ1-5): NAGVMQNPRHLVRRRGQEARLRCSPMKGHSHVYWYRQLPEEGLKFMVYLQKENIIDESGMPKERFSAEFPKEGPSILRIQQVVRGDSAAYFCASSPPDRFNQPQHFGDGTRLSIL.

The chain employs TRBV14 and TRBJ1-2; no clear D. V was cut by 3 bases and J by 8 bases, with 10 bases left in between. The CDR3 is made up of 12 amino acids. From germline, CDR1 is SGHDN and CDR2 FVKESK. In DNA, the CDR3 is TGTGCCAGCAGCCACCCCGGAGGGGGCTACACCTTC. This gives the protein CASSHPGGGYTF.

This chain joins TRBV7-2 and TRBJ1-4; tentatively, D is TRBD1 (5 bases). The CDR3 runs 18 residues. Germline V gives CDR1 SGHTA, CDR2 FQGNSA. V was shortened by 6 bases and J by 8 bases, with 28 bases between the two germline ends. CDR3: CASSLNFPPRVESEKLFF. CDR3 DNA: TGTGCCAGCAGTCTCAATTTCCCCCCCAGGGTGGAGAGCGAAAAACTGTTTTTT.

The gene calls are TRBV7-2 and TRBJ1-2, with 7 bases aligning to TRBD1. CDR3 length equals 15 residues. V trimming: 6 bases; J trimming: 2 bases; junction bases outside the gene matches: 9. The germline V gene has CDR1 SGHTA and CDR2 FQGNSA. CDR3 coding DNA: TGTGCCAGCAGTTTCGGAGACAGGGAAAACTATGGCTACACCTTC. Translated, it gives CASSFGDRENYGYTF.

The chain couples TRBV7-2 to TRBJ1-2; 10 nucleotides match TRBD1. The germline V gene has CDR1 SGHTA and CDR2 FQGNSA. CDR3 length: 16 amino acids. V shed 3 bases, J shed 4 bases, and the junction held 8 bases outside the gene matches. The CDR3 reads CASSFRQGATPYGYTF. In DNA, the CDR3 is TGTGCCAGCAGCTTTCGACAGGGGGCTACACCCTATGGCTACACCTTC.

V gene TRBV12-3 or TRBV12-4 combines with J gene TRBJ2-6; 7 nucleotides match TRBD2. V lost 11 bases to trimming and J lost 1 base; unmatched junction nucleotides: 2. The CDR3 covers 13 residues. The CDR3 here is CAAGRSGANVLTF. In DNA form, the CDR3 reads TGTGCCGCCGGGAGGTCTGGGGCCAACGTCCTGACTTTC.

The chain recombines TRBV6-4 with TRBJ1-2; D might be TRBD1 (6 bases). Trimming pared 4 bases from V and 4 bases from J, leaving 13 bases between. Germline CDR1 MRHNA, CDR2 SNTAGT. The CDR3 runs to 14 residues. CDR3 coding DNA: TGTGCCAGCAGTGCCTCCACAGGGACCTATGGCTACACCTTC. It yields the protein CASSASTGTYGYTF.

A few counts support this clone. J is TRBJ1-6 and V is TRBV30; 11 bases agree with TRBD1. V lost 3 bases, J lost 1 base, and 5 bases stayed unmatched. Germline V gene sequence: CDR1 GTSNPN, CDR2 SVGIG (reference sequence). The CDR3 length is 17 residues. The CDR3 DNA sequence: TGTGCCTGGAGGCAGGGACAGGGGGTATCCTATAATTCACCCCTCCACTTT. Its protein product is CAWRQGQGVSYNSPLHF.

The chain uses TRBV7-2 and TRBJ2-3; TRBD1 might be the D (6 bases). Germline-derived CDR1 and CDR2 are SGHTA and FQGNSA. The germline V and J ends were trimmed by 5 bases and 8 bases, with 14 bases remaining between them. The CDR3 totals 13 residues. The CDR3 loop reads CASSLRTAPTQYF. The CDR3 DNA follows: TGTGCCAGCAGCCTTCGGACAGCTCCTACGCAGTATTTT.

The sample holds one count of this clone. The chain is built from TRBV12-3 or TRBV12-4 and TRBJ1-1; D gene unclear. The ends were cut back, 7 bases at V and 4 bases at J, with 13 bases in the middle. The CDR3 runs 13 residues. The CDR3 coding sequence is TGTGCCAGCACAACCAGGTTTGTCACTGAAGCTTTCTTT. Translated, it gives CASTTRFVTEAFF.

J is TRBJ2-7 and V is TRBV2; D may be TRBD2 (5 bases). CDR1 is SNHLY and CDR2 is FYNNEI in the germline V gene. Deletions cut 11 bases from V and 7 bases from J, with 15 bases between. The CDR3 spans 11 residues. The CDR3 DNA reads TGTGCCGGACGAAGCGGAATAGAGCAGTACTTC. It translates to CAGRSGIEQYF.

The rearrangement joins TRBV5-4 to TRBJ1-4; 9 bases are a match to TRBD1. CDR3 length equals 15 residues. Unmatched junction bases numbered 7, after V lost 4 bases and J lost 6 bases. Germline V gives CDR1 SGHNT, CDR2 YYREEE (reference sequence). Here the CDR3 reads CASSLDGDRDEKLFF. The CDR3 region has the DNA TGTGCCAGCAGCCTAGATGGGGACAGGGATGAAAAACTGTTTTTT.

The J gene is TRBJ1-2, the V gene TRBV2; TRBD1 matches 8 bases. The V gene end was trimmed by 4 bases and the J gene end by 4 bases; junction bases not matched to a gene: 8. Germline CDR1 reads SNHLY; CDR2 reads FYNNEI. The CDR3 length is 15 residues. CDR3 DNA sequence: TGTGCCAGCAGTGTTGGTCTGACAGGGGCCTATGGCTACACCTTC. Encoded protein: CASSVGLTGAYGYTF.

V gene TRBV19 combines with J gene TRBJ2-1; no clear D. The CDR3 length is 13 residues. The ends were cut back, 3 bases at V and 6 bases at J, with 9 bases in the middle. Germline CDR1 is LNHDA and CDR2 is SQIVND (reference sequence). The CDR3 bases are TGTGCCAGTAGTATTTTGCAGGCCAATGAGCAGTTCTTC. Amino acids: CASSILQANEQFF.

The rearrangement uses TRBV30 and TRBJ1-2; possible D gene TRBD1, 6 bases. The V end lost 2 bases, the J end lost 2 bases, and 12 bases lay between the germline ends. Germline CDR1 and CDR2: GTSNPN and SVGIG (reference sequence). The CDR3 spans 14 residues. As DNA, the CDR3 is TGTGCCTGGAGTCTCGCAGGGGCGAACTATGGCTACACCTTC. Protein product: CAWSLAGANYGYTF.